The next 6 T cell receptor beta chains were all read from a single sample in a study of prognosis after radiotherapy for stage I lung cancer. The study amplified the TCR beta CDR3 region from genomic DNA. This amplification was carried out by two rounds of multiplex PCR. Primers specific to each TRBV and TRBJ gene were used in first-round PCR. TCRdb reprocessed the multiplex PCR reads with MiXCR, giving one entry per CDR3 protein. There are 30,000 or so distinct CDR3 sequences in the sample; about 40% occur only once, and approximately 15% lies in the top ten. Sequencing was performed on PBMCs, taken before or after stereotactic body radiation therapy (not recorded which). The receptor source for this set is a donor aged 50 or older with non-small cell lung cancer.

Sample share makes this clonotype medium-sized. This sequence joins TRBV30 and TRBJ2-3; 9 bases are shared with TRBD1. J lost 4 bases, V lost 6 bases, and 5 bases had no gene match. The CDR3 runs 13 residues. Germline loops: CDR1 GTSNPN, CDR2 SVGIG (reference sequence). As DNA, the CDR3 is TGTGCCTGTGAGACAGGGGGAGCAGATACGCAGTATTTT. Its translation is CACETGGADTQYF.

Notes on this clonotype: One base separates it from a far larger clone, so it is likely a read error. The chain combines TRBV6-5 with TRBJ2-5; TRBD1 matches at 9 bases. The trim removed 2 bases at V and 5 bases at J, leaving 6 bases unmatched. The germline CDR1 and CDR2 sequences are MNHEY and SVGAGI. The CDR3 length is 15 residues. CDR3 amino acids: CASSYPHRGLETQYF. The CDR3 DNA reads as TGTGCCAGCAGTTACCCTCACAGGGGGCTCGAGACCCAGTACTTC.

This clonotype has just one count. The J gene is TRBJ2-1, the V gene TRBV7-9, with 10 positions matching TRBD2. Germline V gene data show CDR1 as SEHNR and CDR2 as FQNEAQ (reference sequence). The J segment lost 9 bases and the V segment lost 5 bases, leaving 13 bases of the junction unmatched. This CDR3 region has 16 residues. CDR3 protein: CASSHPTASGRFEQFF. The CDR3 DNA reads TGTGCCAGCAGCCACCCTACGGCTAGCGGGAGATTTGAGCAGTTCTTC.

This clonotype was detected ten times or more. The V call is TRBV7-6, the J call TRBJ2-5; the D is unclear. The length of the CDR3 is 11 residues. Trimming took 2 bases from V and 7 from J, leaving 5 bases between them. CDR1 is SGHVS, CDR2 FNYEAQ, per germline. The CDR3: CASSLFGTQYF. The DNA of the CDR3 is TGTGCCAGCAGCTTATTCGGGACCCAGTACTTC.

This clonotype was counted ten times or more. The genes are TRBV29-1 and TRBJ2-7; 8 nucleotides line up with TRBD2. The CDR3 is 15 amino acids. Germline assignment: CDR1 SQVTM and CDR2 ANQGSEA. V was clipped by 0 bases and J by 2 bases; unmatched bases: 6. The CDR3 loop reads CSVEDLVRGAYEQYF. CDR3 DNA sequence: TGCAGCGTTGAAGATTTGGTGCGGGGGGCCTACGAGCAGTACTTC.

This clonotype was counted only a few times. The chain has TRBV6-2 or TRBV6-3 and TRBJ1-2; possibly TRBD1 for D (6 bases). Between the trimmed V and J ends, which lost 4 bases and 2 bases, there was a span of 11 bases. The CDR3 spans 14 residues. CDR1 is MNHEY and CDR2 is SVGEGT in the germline V gene. The CDR3 DNA is TGTGCCAGCAGTTTGTACAGGGAAAACTATGGCTACACCTTC. Translating it yields CASSLYRENYGYTF.